Sequencing of this T cell receptor beta chain was carried out in a study of low-dose radiotherapy and immunotherapy resistance in tumors. Study-wide context: Aspirin 300 mg, taken orally and daily, was given to patients for four cycles from cycle 1 day 1.

Germline V gene sequence: CDR1 SGHNT, CDR2 YENEEA. Trimming pared 8 bases from V and 4 bases from J, leaving 17 bases between. The CDR3 loop spans 14 amino acids. On this clonotype: This likely stems from a read error, as it lies one base from a far larger clone.

cDNA synthesis used a TRAV/TRBV-specific primer set for both chains. TCRs were put through approximately 21 PCR cycles of amplification with Phusion. A constant-region primer and the V-primer adapter served as the primer pair. Researchers amplified the isolated mRNA using in vitro transcription. TCRdb re-derived calls from the reads in MiXCR, one entry per CDR3 protein. The sample includes approximately 90,000 distinct CDR3 sequences, 15% to 20% seen only once; the top ten take 2.5% to 3.5%. Time point reported: before trial treatment. The treatment that donors received included nivolumab, ipilimumab, aspirin, low-dose cyclophosphamide and low-dose radiotherapy. Those who qualified had advanced solid tumors (lacking tumor-infiltrating lymphocytes).

The V call is TRBV11-3, the J call TRBJ1-1; a weak D match, TRBD1 (6 bases). This clonotype was obtained from a male donor with prostate cancer. The material sequenced was PBMCs, taken before treatment. The CDR3 bases are TGTGCCAGCCGTAGGGGGGGCGGTGGCACTGAAGCTTTCTTT. Translation: CASRRGGGGTEAFF.